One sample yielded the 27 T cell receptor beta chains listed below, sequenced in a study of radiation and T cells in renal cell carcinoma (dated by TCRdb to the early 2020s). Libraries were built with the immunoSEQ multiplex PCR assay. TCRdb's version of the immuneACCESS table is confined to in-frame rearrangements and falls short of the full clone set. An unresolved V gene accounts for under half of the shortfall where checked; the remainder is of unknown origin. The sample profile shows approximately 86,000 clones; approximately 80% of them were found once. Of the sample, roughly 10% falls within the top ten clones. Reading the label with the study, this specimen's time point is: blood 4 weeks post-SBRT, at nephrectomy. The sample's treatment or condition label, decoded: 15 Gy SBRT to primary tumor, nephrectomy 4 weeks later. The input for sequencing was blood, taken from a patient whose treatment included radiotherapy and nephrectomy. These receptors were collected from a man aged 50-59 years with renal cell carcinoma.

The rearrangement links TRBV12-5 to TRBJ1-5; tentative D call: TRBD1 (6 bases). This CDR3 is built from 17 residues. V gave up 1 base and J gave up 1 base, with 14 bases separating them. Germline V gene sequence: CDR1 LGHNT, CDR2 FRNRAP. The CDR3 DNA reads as TGTGCTAGTGGTTTGGCTCAACAGGGTGGGAGCAATCAGCCCCAGCATTTT. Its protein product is CASGLAQQGGSNQPQHF.

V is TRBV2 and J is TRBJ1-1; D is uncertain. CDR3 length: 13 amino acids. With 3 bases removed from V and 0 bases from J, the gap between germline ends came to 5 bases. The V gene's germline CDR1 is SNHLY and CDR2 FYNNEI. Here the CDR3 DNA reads TGTGCCAGCAGTGACGGGGTGAACACTGAAGCTTTCTTT. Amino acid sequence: CASSDGVNTEAFF.

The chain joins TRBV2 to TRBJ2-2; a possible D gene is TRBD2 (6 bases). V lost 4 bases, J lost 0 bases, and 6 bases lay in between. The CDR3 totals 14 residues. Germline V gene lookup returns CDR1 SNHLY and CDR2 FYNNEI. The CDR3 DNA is TGTGCCAGCAGTGGCGGGACGAACACCGGGGAGCTGTTTTTT. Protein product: CASSGGTNTGELFF.

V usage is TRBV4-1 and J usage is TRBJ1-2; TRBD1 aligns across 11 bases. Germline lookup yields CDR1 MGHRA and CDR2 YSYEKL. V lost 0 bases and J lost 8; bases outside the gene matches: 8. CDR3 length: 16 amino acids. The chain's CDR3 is CASSQDPGQGAEGYTF. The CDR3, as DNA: TGCGCCAGCAGCCAAGATCCCGGACAGGGGGCTGAAGGCTACACCTTC.

CDR3 nucleotide sequence: TGTGCCAGCAGTTACTTTAGTACAGGGGCTAACTATGGCTACACCTTC. The encoded protein is CASSYFSTGANYGYTF. The gene calls are TRBV6-5 and TRBJ1-2; 7 bases are a match to TRBD1. V shed 1 base, J shed 0 bases, and the junction held 5 bases outside the gene matches. This CDR3 has 16 amino acids. The V gene's germline CDR1 is MNHEY and CDR2 SVGAGI.

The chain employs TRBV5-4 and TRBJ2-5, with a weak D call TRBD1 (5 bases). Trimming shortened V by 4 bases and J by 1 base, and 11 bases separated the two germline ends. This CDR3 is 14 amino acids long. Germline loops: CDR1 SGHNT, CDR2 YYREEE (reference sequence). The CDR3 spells CASSPTVSQETQYF. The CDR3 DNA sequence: TGTGCCAGCAGCCCGACAGTTTCCCAAGAGACCCAGTACTTC.

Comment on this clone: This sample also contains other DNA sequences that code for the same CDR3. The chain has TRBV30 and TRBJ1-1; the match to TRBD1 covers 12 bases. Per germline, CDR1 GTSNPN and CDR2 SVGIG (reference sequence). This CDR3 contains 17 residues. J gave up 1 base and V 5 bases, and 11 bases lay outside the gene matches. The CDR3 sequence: CAWDGGQGASQNTEAFF. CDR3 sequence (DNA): TGTGCCTGGGATGGGGGACAGGGGGCATCTCAGAACACTGAAGCTTTCTTT.

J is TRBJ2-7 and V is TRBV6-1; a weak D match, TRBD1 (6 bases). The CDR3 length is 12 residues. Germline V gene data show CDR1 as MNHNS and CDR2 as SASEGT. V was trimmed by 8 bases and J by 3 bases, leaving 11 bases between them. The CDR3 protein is CASGRGFYEQYF. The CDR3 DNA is TGTGCCAGCGGCAGGGGTTTCTACGAGCAGTACTTC.

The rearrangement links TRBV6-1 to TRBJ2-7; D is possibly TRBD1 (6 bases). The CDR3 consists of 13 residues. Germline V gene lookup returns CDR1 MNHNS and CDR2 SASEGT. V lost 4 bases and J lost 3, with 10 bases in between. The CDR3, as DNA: TGTGCCAGCAGTGCGACAGGAGTCTACGAGCAGTACTTC. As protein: CASSATGVYEQYF.

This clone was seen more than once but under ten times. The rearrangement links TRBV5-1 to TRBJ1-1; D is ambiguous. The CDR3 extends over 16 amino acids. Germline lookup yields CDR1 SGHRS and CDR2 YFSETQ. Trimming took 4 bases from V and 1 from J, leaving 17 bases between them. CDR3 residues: CASSPGERPSNTEAFF. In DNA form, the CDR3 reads TGCGCCAGCAGCCCCGGGGAGAGACCATCGAACACTGAAGCTTTCTTT.

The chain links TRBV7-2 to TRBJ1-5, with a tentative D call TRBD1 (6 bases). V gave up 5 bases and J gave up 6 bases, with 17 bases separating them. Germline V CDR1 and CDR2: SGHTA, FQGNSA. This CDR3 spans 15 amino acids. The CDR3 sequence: CASSRRQGQPQPQHF. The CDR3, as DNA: TGTGCCAGCAGCCGTCGGCAGGGGCAGCCTCAGCCCCAGCATTTT.

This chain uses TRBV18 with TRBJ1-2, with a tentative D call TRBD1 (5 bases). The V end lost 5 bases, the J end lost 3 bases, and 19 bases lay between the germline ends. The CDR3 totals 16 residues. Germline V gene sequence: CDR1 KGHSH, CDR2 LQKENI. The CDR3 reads CASSSFRGIQDYGYTF. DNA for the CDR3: TGTGCCAGCTCATCTTTTCGGGGGATTCAAGACTATGGCTACACCTTC.

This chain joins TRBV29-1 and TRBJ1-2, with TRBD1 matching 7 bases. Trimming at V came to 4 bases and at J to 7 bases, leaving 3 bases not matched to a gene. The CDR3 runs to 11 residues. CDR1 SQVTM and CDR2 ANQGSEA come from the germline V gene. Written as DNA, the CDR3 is TGCAGCGTTGGAACAGGGGCTGGCTACACCTTC. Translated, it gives CSVGTGAGYTF. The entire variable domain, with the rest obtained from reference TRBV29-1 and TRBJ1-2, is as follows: SAVISQKPSRDICQRGTSLTIQCQVDSQVTMMFWYRQQPGQSLTLIATANQGSEATYESGFVIDKFPISRPNLTFSTLTVSNMSPEDSSIYLCSVGTGAGYTFGSGTRLTVV.

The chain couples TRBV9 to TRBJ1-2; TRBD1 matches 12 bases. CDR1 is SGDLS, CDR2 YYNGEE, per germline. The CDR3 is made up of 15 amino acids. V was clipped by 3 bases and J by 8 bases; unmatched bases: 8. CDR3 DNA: TGTGCCAGCAGCGAGGGGACAGGGGGCGCGGAAGGCTACACCTTC. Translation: CASSEGTGGAEGYTF. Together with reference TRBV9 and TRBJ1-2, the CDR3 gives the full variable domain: DSGVTQTPKHLITATGQRVTLRCSPRSGDLSVYWYQQSLDQGLQFLIQYYNGEERAKGNILERFSAQQFPDLHSELNLSSLELGDSALYFCASSEGTGGAEGYTFGSGTRLTVV.

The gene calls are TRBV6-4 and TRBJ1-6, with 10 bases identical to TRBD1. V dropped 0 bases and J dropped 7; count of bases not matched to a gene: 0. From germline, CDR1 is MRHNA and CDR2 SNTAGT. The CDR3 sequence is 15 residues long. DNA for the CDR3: TGTGCCAGCAGTGACTCGACAGGGGGCAATTCACCCCTCCACTTT. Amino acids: CASSDSTGGNSPLHF.

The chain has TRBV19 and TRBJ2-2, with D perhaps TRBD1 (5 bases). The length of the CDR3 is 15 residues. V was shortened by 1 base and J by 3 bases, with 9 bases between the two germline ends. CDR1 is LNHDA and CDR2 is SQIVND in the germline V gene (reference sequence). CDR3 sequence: CASSIVPGYTGELFF. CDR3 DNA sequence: TGTGCCAGTAGTATAGTTCCAGGGTACACCGGGGAGCTGTTTTTT.

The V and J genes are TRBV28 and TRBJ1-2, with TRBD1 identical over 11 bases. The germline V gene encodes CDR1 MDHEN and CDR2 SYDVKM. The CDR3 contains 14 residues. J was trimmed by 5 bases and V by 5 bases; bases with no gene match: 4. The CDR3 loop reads CASSKGQGAYGYTF. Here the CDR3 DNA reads TGTGCCAGCAGTAAAGGACAGGGGGCGTATGGCTACACCTTC.

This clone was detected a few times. This CDR3 reads CASSKLGGADTQYF. The CDR3 DNA reads as TGTGCCAGCAGCAAGCTAGGCGGCGCAGATACGCAGTATTTT. The chain combines TRBV6-5 with TRBJ2-3; D is undetermined. The V gene's germline CDR1 is MNHEY and CDR2 SVGAGI. CDR3 size: 14 residues. V was trimmed by 6 bases and J by 4 bases, leaving 14 bases between them.

CDR3 bases: TGTGCCAGCAGCAAGGGGACAGGGCTGGATACGCAGTATTTT. This translates into CASSKGTGLDTQYF. The chain carries TRBV6-5 and TRBJ2-3; TRBD1 aligns across 9 bases. The CDR3 contains 14 residues. CDR1 and CDR2 from the germline V gene are MNHEY and SVGAGI. V was pared by 6 bases and J by 6 bases, with 7 bases of the junction left unmatched.

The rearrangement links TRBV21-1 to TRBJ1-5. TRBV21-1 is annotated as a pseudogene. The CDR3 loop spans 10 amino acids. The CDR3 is CASPNQPQHF. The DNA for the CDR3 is TGTGCCAGCCCGAATCAGCCCCAGCATTTT.

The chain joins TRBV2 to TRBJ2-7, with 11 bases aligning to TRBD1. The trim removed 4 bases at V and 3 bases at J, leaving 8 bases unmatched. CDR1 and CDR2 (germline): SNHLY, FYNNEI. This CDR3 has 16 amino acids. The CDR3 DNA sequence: TGTGCCAGCAGTGGACTCCCTGGGACAGGGGGCTACGAGCAGTACTTC. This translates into CASSGLPGTGGYEQYF.

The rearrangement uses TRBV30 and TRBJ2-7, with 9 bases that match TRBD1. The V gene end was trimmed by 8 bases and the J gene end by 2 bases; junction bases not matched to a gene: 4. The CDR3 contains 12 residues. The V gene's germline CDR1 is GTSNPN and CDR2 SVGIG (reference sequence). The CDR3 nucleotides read TGTGCCCTACAGGGGGCGGCCTACGAGCAGTACTTC. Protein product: CALQGAAYEQYF. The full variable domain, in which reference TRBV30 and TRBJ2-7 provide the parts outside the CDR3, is SQTIHQWPATLVQPVGSPLSLECTVEGTSNPNLYWYRQAAGRGLQLLFYSVGIGQISSEVPQNLSASRPQDRQFILSSKKLLLSDSGFYLCALQGAAYEQYFGPGTRLTVT.

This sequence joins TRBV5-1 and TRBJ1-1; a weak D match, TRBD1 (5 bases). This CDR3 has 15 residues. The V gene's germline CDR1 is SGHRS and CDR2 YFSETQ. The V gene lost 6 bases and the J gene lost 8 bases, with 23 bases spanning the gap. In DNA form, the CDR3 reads TGCGCCAGCACCATCAATATGGGGACGTTAGGAGAAGCTTTCTTT. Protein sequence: CASTINMGTLGEAFF.

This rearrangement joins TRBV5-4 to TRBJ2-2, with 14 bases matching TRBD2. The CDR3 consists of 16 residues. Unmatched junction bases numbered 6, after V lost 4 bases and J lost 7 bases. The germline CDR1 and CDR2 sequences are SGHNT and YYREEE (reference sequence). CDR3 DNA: TGTGCCAGCAGCACGGGACTAGCGGGGGCTGTCGGGGAGCTGTTTTTT. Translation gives CASSTGLAGAVGELFF.

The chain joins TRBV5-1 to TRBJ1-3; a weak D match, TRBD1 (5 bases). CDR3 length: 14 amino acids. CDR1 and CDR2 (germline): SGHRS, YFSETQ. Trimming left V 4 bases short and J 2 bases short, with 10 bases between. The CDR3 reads CASSPARAGNTIYF. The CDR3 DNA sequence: TGCGCCAGCAGCCCCGCCAGGGCTGGAAACACCATATATTTT.

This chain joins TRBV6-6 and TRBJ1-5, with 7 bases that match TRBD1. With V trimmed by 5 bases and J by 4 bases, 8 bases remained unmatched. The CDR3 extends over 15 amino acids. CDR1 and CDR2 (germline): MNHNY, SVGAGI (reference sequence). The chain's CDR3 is CASSPLGQTNQPQHF. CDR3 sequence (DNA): TGTGCCAGCAGTCCGTTGGGACAGACAAATCAGCCCCAGCATTTT.

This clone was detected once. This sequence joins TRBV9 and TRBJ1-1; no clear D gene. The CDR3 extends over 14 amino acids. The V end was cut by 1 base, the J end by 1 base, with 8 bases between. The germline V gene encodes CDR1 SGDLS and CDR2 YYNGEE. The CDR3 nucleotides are TGTGCCAGCAGCGTAAGCATCGGGAACACTGAAGCTTTCTTT. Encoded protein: CASSVSIGNTEAFF.